This T cell receptor (beta chain) was captured by sequencing in a study of Tregs in tolerant kidney transplant recipients. The data were produced by immunoSEQ multiplex PCR, yet TCRdb's version contains in-frame clones alone and is incomplete. This table holds 110,000 or so clones, around nine tenths found once. The CDR3 loop spans 19 amino acids. The germline gives CDR1 KGHSH, CDR2 LQKENI. Trimming cost V 3 bases and J 5 bases, with 28 bases left between them. Sequenced sample: CD4+ T cells from blood. The rearrangement links TRBV18 to TRBJ2-5; TRBD1 or TRBD2 may be the D gene (8 bases each). This clonotype originated in a human donor in good health. CDR3 in DNA: TGTGCCAGCTCACCCGGACAGGGCTGGGGAGCGGGAGTGATGGAGACCCAGTACTTC. Translation gives CASSPGQGWGAGVMETQYF.